What follows is one T cell receptor (beta chain) and its context. Profiled with immunoSEQ multiplex PCR; TCRdb holds only in-frame clones, not every one. The repertoire has more than 150,000 clones, roughly 90% of them found once; the top ten carry roughly 0.56%. The data stem from a study of blood T cell repertoires in COVID-19. Study-level information: The study drew acute and convalescent COVID-19 samples from the United States, Italy and Spain.

Germline V gene data show CDR1 as SGHVS and CDR2 as FQNEAQ. V gave up 2 bases and J gave up 6 bases, with 8 bases separating them. This CDR3 is 13 amino acids long. The TCR sequence derives from a man aged 50-60 years with acute or convalescent COVID-19. Input material: peripheral blood. The chain has TRBV7-8 and TRBJ2-1; D gene ambiguous. This chain's CDR3 is CASSLQLLNEQFF. The CDR3 region has the DNA TGTGCCAGCAGCTTACAACTTCTCAATGAGCAGTTCTTC.